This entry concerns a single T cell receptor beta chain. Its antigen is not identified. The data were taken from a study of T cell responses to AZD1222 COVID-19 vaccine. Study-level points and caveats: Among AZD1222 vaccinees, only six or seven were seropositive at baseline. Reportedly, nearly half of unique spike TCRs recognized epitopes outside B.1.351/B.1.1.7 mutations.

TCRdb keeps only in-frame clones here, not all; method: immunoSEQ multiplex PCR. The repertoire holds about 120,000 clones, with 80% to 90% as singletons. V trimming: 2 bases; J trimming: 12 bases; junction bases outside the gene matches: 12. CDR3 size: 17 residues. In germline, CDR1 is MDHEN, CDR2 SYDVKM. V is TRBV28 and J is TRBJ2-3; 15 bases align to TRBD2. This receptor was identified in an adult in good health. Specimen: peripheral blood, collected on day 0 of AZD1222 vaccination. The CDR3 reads CASSLPPRTSGRESQYF. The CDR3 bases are TGTGCCAGCAGTTTACCCCCTCGGACTAGCGGGAGGGAATCACAGTATTTT.